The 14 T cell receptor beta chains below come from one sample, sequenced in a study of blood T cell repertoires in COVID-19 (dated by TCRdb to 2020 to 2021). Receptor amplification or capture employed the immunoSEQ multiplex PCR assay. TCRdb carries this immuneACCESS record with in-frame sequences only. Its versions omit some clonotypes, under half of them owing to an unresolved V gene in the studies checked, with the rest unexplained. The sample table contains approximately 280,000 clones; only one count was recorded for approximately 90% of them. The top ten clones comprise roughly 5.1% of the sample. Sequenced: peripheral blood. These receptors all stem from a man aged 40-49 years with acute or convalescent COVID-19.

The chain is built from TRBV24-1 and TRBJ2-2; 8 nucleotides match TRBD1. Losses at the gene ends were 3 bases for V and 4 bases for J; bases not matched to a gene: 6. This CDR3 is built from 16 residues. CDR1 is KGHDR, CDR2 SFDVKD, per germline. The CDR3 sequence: CATSDTPDRGTGELFF. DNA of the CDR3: TGTGCCACCAGTGATACCCCTGACAGGGGCACCGGGGAGCTGTTTTTT.

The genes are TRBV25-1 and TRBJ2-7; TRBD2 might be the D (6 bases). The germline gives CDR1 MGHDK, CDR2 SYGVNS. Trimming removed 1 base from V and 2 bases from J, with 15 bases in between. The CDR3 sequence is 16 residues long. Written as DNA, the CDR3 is TGTGCCAGCAGTGAATCCCCGCGGGGCAGGGCCTACGAGCAGTACTTC. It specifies CASSESPRGRAYEQYF.

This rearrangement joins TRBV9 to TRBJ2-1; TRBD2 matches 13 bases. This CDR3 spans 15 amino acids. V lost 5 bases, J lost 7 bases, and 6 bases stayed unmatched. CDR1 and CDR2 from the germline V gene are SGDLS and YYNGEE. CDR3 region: CASRTGTSGDNEQFF. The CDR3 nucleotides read TGTGCCAGCAGGACCGGGACTAGCGGGGATAATGAGCAGTTCTTC.

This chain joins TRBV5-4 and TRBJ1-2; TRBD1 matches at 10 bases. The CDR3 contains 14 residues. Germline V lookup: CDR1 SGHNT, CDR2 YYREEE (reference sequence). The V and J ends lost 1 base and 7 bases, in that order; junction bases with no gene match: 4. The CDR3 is CASSLTGQGSGYTF. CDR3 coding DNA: TGTGCCAGCAGCTTGACGGGACAGGGGAGTGGCTACACCTTC.

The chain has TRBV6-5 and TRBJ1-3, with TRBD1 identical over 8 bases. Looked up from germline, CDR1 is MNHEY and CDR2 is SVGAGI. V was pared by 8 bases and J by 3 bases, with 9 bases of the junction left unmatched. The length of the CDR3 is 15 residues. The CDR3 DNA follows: TGTGCCAGCGGCAGGGGGCAAGAGGTTGGAAACACCATATATTTT. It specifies CASGRGQEVGNTIYF.

The CDR3 region is CASSYDRRRGYTF. The CDR3 nucleotides read TGTGCCAGCAGTTATGATCGGCGGCGTGGCTACACCTTC. The V gene is TRBV7-3, the J gene TRBJ1-2, with D hard to call. The V end lost 6 bases, the J end lost 7 bases, and 15 bases lay between the germline ends. Germline assignment: CDR1 SGHTA and CDR2 FQGTGA. The CDR3 totals 13 residues.

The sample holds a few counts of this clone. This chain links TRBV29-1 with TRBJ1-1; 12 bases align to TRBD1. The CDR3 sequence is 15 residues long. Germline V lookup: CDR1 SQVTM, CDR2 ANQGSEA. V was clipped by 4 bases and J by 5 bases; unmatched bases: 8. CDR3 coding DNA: TGCAGCGTTGCAGGGACAGGGGGCAAGGAAACTGAAGCTTTCTTT. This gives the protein CSVAGTGGKETEAFF.

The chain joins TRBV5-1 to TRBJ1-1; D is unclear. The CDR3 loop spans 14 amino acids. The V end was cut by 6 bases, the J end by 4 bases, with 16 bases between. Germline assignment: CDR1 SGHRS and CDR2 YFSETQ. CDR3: CASNLPAEGTEAFF. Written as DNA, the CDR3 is TGCGCCAGCAATCTTCCGGCGGAGGGCACTGAAGCTTTCTTT.

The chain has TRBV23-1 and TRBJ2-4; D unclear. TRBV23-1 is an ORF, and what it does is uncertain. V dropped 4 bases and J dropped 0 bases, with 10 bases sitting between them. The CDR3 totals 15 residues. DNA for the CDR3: TGCGCCAGCAGTCCGGCAGGTCTAGCCAAAAACATTCAGTACTTC. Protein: CASSPAGLAKNIQYF.

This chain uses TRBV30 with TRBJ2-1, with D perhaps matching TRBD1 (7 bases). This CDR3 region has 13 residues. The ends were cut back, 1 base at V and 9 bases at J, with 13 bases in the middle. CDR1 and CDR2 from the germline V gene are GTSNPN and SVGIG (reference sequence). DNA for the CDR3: TGTGCCTGGAGTGCCTCTCAGGGGGGTGAGCAGTTCTTC. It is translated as CAWSASQGGEQFF.

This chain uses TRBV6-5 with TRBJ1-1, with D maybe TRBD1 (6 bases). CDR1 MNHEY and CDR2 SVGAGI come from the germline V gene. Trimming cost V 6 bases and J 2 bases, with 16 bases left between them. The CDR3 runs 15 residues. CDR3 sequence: CASSIPGTPNTEAFF. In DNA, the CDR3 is TGTGCCAGCAGCATCCCCGGGACACCTAACACTGAAGCTTTCTTT.

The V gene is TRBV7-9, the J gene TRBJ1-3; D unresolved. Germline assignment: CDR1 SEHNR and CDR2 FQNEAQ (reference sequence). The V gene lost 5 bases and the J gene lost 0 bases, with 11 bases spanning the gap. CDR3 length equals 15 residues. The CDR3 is CASSAASASGNTIYF. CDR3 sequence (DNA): TGTGCCAGCAGCGCGGCCTCAGCCTCTGGAAACACCATATATTTT.

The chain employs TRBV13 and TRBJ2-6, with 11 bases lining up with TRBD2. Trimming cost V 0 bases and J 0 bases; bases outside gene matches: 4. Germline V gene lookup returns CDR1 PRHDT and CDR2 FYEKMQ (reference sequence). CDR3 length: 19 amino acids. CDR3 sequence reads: CASSLGVAGGSSGANVLTF. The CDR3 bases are TGTGCCAGCAGCTTAGGCGTAGCGGGGGGGAGCTCTGGGGCCAACGTCCTGACTTTC.

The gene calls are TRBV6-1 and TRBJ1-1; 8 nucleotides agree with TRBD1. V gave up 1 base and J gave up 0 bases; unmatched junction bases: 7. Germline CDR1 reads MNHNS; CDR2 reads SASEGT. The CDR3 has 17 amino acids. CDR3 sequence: CASSEGRWDRMNTEAFF. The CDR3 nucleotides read TGTGCCAGCAGTGAAGGTAGGTGGGACAGGATGAACACTGAAGCTTTCTTT.